The next 24 T cell receptor beta chains were all read from a single sample in a study of blood T cell repertoires in COVID-19. Clones were read by immunoSEQ multiplex PCR, and TCRdb kept only the in-frame ones, dropping some. Of approximately 200,000 clones in the sample, 86% are singletons; the top ten hold less than 3.5%. Sample: peripheral blood. These TCRs come from a woman aged 25 to 39 with active or convalescent COVID-19.

The chain employs TRBV2 and TRBJ2-1; TRBD2 might be the D (7 bases). CDR1 and CDR2 (germline): SNHLY, FYNNEI. V lost 5 bases to trimming and J lost 10 bases, with 9 bases between them. The CDR3 sequence is 11 residues long. The chain's CDR3 is CASSRGAEQFF. For the CDR3, the DNA is TGTGCCAGCAGTCGGGGGGCAGAGCAGTTCTTC. The full variable domain, with the rest looked up from reference TRBV2 and TRBJ2-1, is EPEVTQTPSHQVTQMGQEVILRCVPISNHLYFYWYRQILGQKVEFLVSFYNNEISEKSEIFDDQFSVERPDGSNFTLKIRSTKLEDSAMYFCASSRGAEQFFGPGTRLTVL.

This clone occurred a few times. The rearrangement uses TRBV6-5 and TRBJ1-2; 7 bases match TRBD1. The trim removed 7 bases at V and 0 bases at J, leaving 8 bases unmatched. This CDR3 has 15 amino acids. The V gene's germline CDR1 is MNHEY and CDR2 SVGAGI. The CDR3 here is CASTRDRASNYGYTF. In DNA form, the CDR3 reads TGTGCCAGCACTCGAGACAGGGCTTCTAACTATGGCTACACCTTC.

The V and J genes are TRBV20-1 and TRBJ2-1; a possible D gene is TRBD2 (5 bases). The CDR3 is 11 residues long. Trimming shortened V by 6 bases and J by 7 bases, and 10 bases separated the two germline ends. CDR1 and CDR2 (germline): DFQATT, SNEGSKA (reference sequence). The CDR3 bases are TGCAGTGCCTATAGCGTAAATGAGCAGTTCTTC. Its translation: CSAYSVNEQFF.

The J gene is TRBJ1-6, the V gene TRBV5-5, with D possibly being TRBD1 (6 bases). Between the trimmed V and J ends, which lost 1 base and 9 bases, there was a span of 11 bases. The CDR3 is 14 residues long. Germline CDR1 is SGHKS and CDR2 is YYEKEE (reference sequence). CDR3 sequence (DNA): TGTGCCAGCAGCTTGTTAGGGGGAGTTTCACCCCTCCACTTT. Amino acid sequence: CASSLLGGVSPLHF.

This sequence joins TRBV6-5 and TRBJ2-1; TRBD2 might be the D (6 bases). With 8 bases removed from V and 2 bases from J, the gap between germline ends came to 13 bases. The CDR3 is 14 amino acids. CDR1 MNHEY and CDR2 SVGAGI come from the germline V gene. CDR3 region: CASALAIAYNEQFF. The CDR3 DNA sequence: TGTGCCAGCGCCCTAGCGATCGCCTACAATGAGCAGTTCTTC.

The chain links TRBV15 to TRBJ2-5, with a possible D match to TRBD2 (6 bases). The V gene's germline CDR1 is LNHNV and CDR2 YYDKDF (reference sequence). V was clipped by 0 bases and J by 1 base, with 9 bases between them. The CDR3 totals 15 residues. For the CDR3, the DNA is TGTGCCACCAGCAGAGATCGGGGGATCCAAGAGACCCAGTACTTC. Amino acid sequence: CATSRDRGIQETQYF.

This chain joins TRBV18 and TRBJ1-2; TRBD1 aligns across 10 bases. J gave up 3 bases and V 3 bases, and 7 bases lay outside the gene matches. The germline gives CDR1 KGHSH, CDR2 LQKENI. The CDR3 runs to 16 residues. CDR3 DNA sequence: TGTGCCAGCTCACCTCGGGACAGGGGCGGAGACTATGGCTACACCTTC. Encoded protein: CASSPRDRGGDYGYTF.

The chain has TRBV4-1 and TRBJ2-2; D call uncertain. Germline loops: CDR1 MGHRA, CDR2 YSYEKL. CDR3 length equals 14 residues. Trimming cost V 0 bases and J 3 bases, with 5 bases left between them. The CDR3 bases are TGCGCCAGCAGCCAAGATTCGTACACCGGGGAGCTGTTTTTT. Amino acids: CASSQDSYTGELFF.

This clone appeared a single time. The genes are TRBV28 and TRBJ1-1; perhaps TRBD1 as D (6 bases). The V and J ends lost 7 bases and 1 base respectively, with 16 bases between them. The CDR3 has 15 residues. Looked up from germline, CDR1 is MDHEN and CDR2 is SYDVKM. The CDR3, as DNA: TGTGCCAGCACCCCTTTCCAGGGGACGAACACTGAAGCTTTCTTT. The encoded protein is CASTPFQGTNTEAFF.

This clone was counted once. As DNA, the CDR3 is TGTGCCAGCACCGGCGGGTTAGATACGCAGTATTTT. Protein product: CASTGGLDTQYF. The V call is TRBV28, the J call TRBJ2-3, with TRBD2 as a possible D gene (5 bases). Trimming cost V 7 bases and J 5 bases, with 10 bases left between them. Germline V lookup: CDR1 MDHEN, CDR2 SYDVKM. This CDR3 contains 12 residues.

A word on this clone: The identical CDR3 is also encoded by other nucleotide sequences in the sample. The chain couples TRBV5-1 to TRBJ2-1, with TRBD2 matching over 9 bases. This CDR3 comprises 15 residues. Losses at the gene ends were 1 base for V and 1 base for J; bases not matched to a gene: 0. The germline CDR1 and CDR2 sequences are SGHRS and YFSETQ. The CDR3 here is CASSLTSGSYNEQFF. The CDR3, as DNA: TGCGCCAGCAGCTTGACTAGCGGGTCCTACAATGAGCAGTTCTTC.

The DNA of the CDR3 is TGTGCCAGTAGAAAACAGATTAATGAAAAACTGTTTTTT. Translating it yields CASRKQINEKLFF. This chain links TRBV19 with TRBJ1-4; no clear D gene. The CDR3 sequence is 13 residues long. V was trimmed by 6 bases and J by 4 bases, leaving 9 bases between them. Germline CDR1 is LNHDA and CDR2 is SQIVND (reference sequence).

V usage is TRBV28 and J usage is TRBJ2-3; a weak D match, TRBD1 (6 bases). CDR1 and CDR2 (germline): MDHEN, SYDVKM. The CDR3 length is 18 residues. The V and J ends lost 5 bases and 4 bases respectively, with 25 bases between them. Here the CDR3 DNA reads TGTGCCAGCAGTCCGCCCTGGGGACACCCGGGCATCCCAGATACGCAGTATTTT. The encoded protein is CASSPPWGHPGIPDTQYF.

V usage is TRBV5-1 and J usage is TRBJ2-5, with TRBD2 matching over 11 bases. V trimming: 3 bases; J trimming: 5 bases; junction bases outside the gene matches: 6. This CDR3 region has 15 residues. Germline CDR1 reads SGHRS; CDR2 reads YFSETQ. This chain's CDR3 is CASSSLTSGEETQYF. CDR3 sequence (DNA): TGCGCCAGCAGCTCCTTGACTAGCGGGGAGGAGACCCAGTACTTC.

The chain recombines TRBV10-3 with TRBJ2-1; D is perhaps TRBD2 (5 bases). Germline V lookup: CDR1 ENHRY, CDR2 SYGVKD. CDR3 length: 12 amino acids. Trimming removed 2 bases at V and 8 bases at J, with 7 bases between. As DNA, the CDR3 is TGTGCCATCAGTGAGACTAGTGATGAGCAGTTCTTC. Protein product: CAISETSDEQFF.

The J gene is TRBJ1-1, the V gene TRBV6-4; D possibly corresponds to TRBD1 (5 bases). Deletions cut 2 bases from V and 0 bases from J, with 19 bases between. Germline CDR1 MRHNA, CDR2 SNTAGT. This CDR3 comprises 18 residues. As DNA, the CDR3 is TGTGCCAGCAGTGACGGGGCAGGACATTTCAACATGAACACTGAAGCTTTCTTT. Its translation is CASSDGAGHFNMNTEAFF.

This clone was seen once. This chain links TRBV19 with TRBJ1-1, with TRBD1 matching over 8 bases. The junction had 10 bases not matched to a gene; V was cut back by 8 bases and J by 2 bases. This CDR3 is 15 amino acids long. Germline lookup yields CDR1 LNHDA and CDR2 SQIVND (reference sequence). The CDR3 nucleotides read TGTGCCAGTTTACAGGGGGTCGGTTTAAACACTGAAGCTTTCTTT. Protein sequence: CASLQGVGLNTEAFF.

V is TRBV6-6 and J is TRBJ1-5, with 9 bases lining up with TRBD1. Germline values: CDR1 MNHNY, CDR2 SVGAGI (reference sequence). CDR3 length: 16 amino acids. V gave up 3 bases and J gave up 1 base; unmatched junction bases: 4. The CDR3, as DNA: TGTGCCAGCAGTTATTCCGACAGGGGGAGCAATCAGCCCCAGCATTTT. It translates to CASSYSDRGSNQPQHF.

This rearrangement joins TRBV6-2 or TRBV6-3 to TRBJ1-2, with 7 bases matching TRBD1. The ends lost 0 bases at V and 2 bases at J; junction bases unmatched: 3. The length of the CDR3 is 15 residues. Germline V gene sequence: CDR1 MNHEY, CDR2 SVGEGT. The CDR3 coding sequence is TGTGCCAGCAGTTACTCGCTGGGACAGAACTATGGCTACACCTTC. This encodes CASSYSLGQNYGYTF.

The V call is TRBV5-1, the J call TRBJ1-5, with no clear D. This CDR3 is 13 amino acids long. The germline gives CDR1 SGHRS, CDR2 YFSETQ. The V gene lost 4 bases and the J gene lost 5 bases, with 10 bases spanning the gap. For the CDR3, the DNA is TGCGCCAGCAGCCCCAACGGGTATCAGCCCCAGCATTTT. Translating it yields CASSPNGYQPQHF.

V and J are TRBV28 and TRBJ2-7, with 7 nucleotides matching TRBD1. The CDR3 totals 14 residues. From germline, CDR1 is MDHEN and CDR2 SYDVKM. V was clipped by 5 bases and J by 5 bases; unmatched bases: 9. CDR3: CASSQTGTVNEQYF. DNA of the CDR3: TGTGCCAGCAGTCAGACCGGGACAGTTAACGAGCAGTACTTC.

This clone was observed once. V and J are TRBV7-2 and TRBJ1-2, with D tentatively TRBD1 (6 bases). V was pared by 5 bases and J by 0 bases, with 16 bases between. The CDR3 is 16 amino acids. Germline V gene sequence: CDR1 SGHTA, CDR2 FQGNSA. CDR3 sequence reads: CASSSDRRGSNYGYTF. CDR3 in DNA: TGTGCCAGCAGCAGCGACAGGCGAGGTTCTAACTATGGCTACACCTTC.

The DNA for the CDR3 is TGTGCCAGCAGCTCCACGGGGGGCCCGAACACTGAAGCTTTCTTT. Translating gives CASSSTGGPNTEAFF. The chain recombines TRBV11-2 with TRBJ1-1; perhaps TRBD1 as D (6 bases). V lost 4 bases to trimming and J lost 1 base, with 13 bases between them. CDR1 SGHAT and CDR2 FQNNGV come from the germline V gene. The CDR3 length is 15 residues.

V and J are TRBV19 and TRBJ1-1; D unresolved. The V end was cut by 4 bases, the J end by 3 bases, with 6 bases between. This CDR3 spans 12 amino acids. CDR1 is LNHDA, CDR2 SQIVND, per germline (reference sequence). The CDR3, as DNA: TGTGCCAGTAGTACGGGGTACACTGAAGCTTTCTTT. Translation gives CASSTGYTEAFF.